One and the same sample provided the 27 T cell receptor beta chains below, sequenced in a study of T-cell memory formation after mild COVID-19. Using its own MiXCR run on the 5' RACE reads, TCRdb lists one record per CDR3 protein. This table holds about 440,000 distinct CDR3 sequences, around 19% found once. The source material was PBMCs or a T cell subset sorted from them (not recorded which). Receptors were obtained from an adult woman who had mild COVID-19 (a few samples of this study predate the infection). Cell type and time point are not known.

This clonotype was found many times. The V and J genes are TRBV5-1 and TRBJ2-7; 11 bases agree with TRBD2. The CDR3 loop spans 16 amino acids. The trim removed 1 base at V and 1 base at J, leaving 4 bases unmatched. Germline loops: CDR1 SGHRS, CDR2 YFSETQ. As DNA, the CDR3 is TGCGCCAGCAGCTTGTCGACTAGCGGGATTTCCTACGAGCAGTACTTC. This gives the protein CASSLSTSGISYEQYF.

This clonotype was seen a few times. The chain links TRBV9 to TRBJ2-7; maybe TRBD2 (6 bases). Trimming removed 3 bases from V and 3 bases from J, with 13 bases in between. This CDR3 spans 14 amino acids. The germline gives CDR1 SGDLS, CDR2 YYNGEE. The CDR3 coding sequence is TGTGCCAGCAGCGCGGGGGACTCAAGCTACGAGCAGTACTTC. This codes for CASSAGDSSYEQYF.

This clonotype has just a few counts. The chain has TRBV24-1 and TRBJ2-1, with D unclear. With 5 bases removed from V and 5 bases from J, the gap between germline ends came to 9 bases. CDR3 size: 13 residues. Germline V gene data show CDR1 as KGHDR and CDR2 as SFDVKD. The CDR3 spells CATSGWVDNEQFF. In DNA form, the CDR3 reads TGTGCCACCAGTGGTTGGGTAGACAATGAGCAGTTCTTC.

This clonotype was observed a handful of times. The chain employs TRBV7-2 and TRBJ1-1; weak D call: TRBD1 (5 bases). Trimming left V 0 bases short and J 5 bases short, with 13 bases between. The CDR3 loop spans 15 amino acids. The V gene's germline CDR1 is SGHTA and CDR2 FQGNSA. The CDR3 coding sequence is TGTGCCAGCAGCTTAGCAGAGGGGATTCGGACTGAAGCTTTCTTT. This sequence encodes CASSLAEGIRTEAFF.

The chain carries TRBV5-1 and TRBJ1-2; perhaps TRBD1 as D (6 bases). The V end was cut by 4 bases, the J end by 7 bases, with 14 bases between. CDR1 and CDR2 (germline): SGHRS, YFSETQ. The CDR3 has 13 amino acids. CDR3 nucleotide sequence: TGCGCCAGCAGCCTGAGGGGGGGCCGTGGCTACACCTTC. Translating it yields CASSLRGGRGYTF.

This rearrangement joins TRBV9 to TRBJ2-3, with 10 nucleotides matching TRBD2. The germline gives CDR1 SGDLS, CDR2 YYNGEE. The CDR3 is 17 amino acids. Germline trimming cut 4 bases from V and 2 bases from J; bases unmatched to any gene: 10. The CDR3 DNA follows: TGTGCCAGCAGCCCAGTCCGTAGCGGGGGGTTCACAGATACGCAGTATTTT. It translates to CASSPVRSGGFTDTQYF. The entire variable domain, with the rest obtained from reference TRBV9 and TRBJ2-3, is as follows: DSGVTQTPKHLITATGQRVTLRCSPRSGDLSVYWYQQSLDQGLQFLIQYYNGEERAKGNILERFSAQQFPDLHSELNLSSLELGDSALYFCASSPVRSGGFTDTQYFGPGTRLTVL.

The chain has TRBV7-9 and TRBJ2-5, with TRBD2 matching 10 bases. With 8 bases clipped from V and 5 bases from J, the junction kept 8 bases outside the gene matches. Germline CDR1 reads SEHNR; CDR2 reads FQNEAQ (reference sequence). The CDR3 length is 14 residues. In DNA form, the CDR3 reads TGTGCCAGCGCGGGACTAGCGATTGTTGAGACCCAGTACTTC. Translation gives CASAGLAIVETQYF.

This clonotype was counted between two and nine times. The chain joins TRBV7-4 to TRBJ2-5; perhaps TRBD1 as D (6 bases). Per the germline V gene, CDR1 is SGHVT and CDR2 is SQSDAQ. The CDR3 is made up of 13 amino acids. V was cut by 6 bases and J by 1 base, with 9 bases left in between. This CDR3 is CASSPRGQETQYF. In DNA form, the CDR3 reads TGTGCCAGCAGTCCCAGGGGCCAAGAGACCCAGTACTTC.

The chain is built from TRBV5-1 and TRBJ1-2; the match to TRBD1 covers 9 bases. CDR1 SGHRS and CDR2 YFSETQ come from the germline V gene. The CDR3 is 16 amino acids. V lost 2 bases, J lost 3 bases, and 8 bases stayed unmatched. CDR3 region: CASSFSLRTGDYGYTF. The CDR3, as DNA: TGCGCCAGCAGCTTCTCCCTCCGGACAGGGGACTATGGCTACACCTTC. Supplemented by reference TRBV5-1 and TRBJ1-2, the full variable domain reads KAGVTQTPRYLIKTRGQQVTLSCSPISGHRSVSWYQQTPGQGLQFLFEYFSETQRNKGNFPGRFSGRQFSNSRSEMNVSTLELGDSALYLCASSFSLRTGDYGYTFGSGTRLTVV.

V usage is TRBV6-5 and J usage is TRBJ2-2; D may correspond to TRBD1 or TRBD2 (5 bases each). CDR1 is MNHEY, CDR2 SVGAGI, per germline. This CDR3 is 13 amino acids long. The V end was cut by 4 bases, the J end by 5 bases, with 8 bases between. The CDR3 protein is CASSSRETGELFF. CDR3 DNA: TGTGCCAGCAGTTCCAGGGAGACCGGGGAGCTGTTTTTT.

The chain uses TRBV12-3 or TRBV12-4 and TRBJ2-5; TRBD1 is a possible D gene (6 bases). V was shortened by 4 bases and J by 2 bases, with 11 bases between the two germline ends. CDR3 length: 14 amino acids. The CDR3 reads CASSSWTEQETQYF. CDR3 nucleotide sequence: TGTGCCAGCAGTTCCTGGACAGAGCAAGAGACCCAGTACTTC.

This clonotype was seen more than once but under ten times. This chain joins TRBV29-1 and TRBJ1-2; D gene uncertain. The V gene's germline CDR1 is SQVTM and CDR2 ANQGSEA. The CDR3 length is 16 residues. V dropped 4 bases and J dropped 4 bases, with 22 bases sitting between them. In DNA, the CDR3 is TGCAGCGTTGCTAGAGGGCGACGGGAAACCTCCTATGGCTACACCTTC. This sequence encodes CSVARGRRETSYGYTF. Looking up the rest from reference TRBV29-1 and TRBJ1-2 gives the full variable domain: SAVISQKPSRDICQRGTSLTIQCQVDSQVTMMFWYRQQPGQSLTLIATANQGSEATYESGFVIDKFPISRPNLTFSTLTVSNMSPEDSSIYLCSVARGRRETSYGYTFGSGTRLTVV.

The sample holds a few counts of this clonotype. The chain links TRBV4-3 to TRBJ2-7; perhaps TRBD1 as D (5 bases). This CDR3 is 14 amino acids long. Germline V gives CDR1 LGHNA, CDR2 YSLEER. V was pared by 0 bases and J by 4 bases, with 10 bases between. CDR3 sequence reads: CASSQEQGLYEQYF. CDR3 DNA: TGCGCCAGCAGCCAAGAGCAGGGTTTGTACGAGCAGTACTTC.

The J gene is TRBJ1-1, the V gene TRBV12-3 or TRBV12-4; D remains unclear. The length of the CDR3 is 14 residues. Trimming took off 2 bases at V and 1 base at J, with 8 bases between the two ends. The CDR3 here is CASSLYGENTEAFF. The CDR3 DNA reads TGTGCCAGCAGTTTATACGGGGAGAACACTGAAGCTTTCTTT.

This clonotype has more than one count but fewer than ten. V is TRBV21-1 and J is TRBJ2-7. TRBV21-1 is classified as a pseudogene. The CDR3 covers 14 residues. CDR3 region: CASPVFPEPYEQYF. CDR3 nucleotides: TGTGCCAGCCCCGTCTTTCCGGAACCCTACGAGCAGTACTTC.

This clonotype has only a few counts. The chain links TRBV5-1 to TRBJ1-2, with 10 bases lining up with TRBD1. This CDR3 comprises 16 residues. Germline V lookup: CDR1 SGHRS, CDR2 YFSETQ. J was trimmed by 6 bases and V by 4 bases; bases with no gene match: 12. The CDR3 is CASSPTLGTGENGYTF. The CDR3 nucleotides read TGCGCCAGCAGCCCTACCCTCGGGACAGGGGAAAATGGCTACACCTTC.

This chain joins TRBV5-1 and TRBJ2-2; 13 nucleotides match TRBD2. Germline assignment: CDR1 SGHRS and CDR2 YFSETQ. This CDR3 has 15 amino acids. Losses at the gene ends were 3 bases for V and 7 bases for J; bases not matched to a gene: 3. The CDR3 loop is CASSWGLAGNGELFF. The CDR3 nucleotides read TGCGCCAGCAGCTGGGGACTAGCGGGAAACGGGGAGCTGTTTTTT.

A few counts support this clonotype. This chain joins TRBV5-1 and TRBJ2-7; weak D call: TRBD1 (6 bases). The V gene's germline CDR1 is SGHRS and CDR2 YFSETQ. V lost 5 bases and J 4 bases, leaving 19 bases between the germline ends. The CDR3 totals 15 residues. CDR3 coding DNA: TGCGCCAGCAGATTACAGGGCCCCCGTGAGTACGAGCAGTACTTC. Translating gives CASRLQGPREYEQYF.

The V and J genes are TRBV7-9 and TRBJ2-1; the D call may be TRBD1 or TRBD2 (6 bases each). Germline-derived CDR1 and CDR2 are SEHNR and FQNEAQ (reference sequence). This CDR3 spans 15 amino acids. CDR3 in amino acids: CPRGPPGGSYNEQFF. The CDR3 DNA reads TGTCCTCGGGGGCCTCCCGGCGGCTCCTACAATGAGCAGTTCTTC.

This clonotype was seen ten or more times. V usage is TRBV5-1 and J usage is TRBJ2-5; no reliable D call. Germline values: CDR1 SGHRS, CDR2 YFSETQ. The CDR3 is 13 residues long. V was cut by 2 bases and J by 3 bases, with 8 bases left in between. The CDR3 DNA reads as TGCGCCAGCAGCTTAACCGGCGAAGAGACCCAGTACTTC. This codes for CASSLTGEETQYF.

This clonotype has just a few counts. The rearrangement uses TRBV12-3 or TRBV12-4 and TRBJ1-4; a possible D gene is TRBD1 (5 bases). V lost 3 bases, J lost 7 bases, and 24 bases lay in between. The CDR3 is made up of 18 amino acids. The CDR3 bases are TGTGCCAGCAGTTTTGACGGGCCCAGGGAGACTTTTTTTGAAAAACTGTTTTTT. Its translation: CASSFDGPRETFFEKLFF.

CDR3 sequence: CASSPQRGVLNEQYF. CDR3 DNA: TGTGCCAGCTCACCCCAAAGGGGAGTCCTCAACGAGCAGTACTTC. The chain couples TRBV18 to TRBJ2-7; D may match TRBD1 or TRBD2 (5 bases each). V lost 3 bases and J lost 5, with 17 bases in between. CDR1 and CDR2 (germline): KGHSH, LQKENI. The CDR3 covers 15 residues.

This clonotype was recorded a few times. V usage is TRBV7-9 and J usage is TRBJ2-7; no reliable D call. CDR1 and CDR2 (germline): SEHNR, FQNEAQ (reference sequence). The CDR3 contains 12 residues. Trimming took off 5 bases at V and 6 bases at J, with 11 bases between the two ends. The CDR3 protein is CASSGVPFEQYF. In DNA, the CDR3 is TGTGCCAGCAGCGGGGTTCCGTTCGAGCAGTACTTC.

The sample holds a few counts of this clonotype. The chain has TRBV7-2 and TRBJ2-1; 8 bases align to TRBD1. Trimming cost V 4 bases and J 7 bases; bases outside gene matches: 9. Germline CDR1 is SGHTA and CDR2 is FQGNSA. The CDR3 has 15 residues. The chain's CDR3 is CASSSGQGRENEQFF. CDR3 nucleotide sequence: TGTGCCAGCAGCTCCGGACAGGGAAGAGAGAATGAGCAGTTCTTC.

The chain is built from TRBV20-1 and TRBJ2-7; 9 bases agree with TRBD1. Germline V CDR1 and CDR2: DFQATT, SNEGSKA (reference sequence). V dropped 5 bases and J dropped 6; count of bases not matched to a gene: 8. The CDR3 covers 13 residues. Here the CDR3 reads CSASGTGSLEQYF. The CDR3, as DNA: TGCAGTGCTTCCGGGACAGGGTCCCTCGAGCAGTACTTC.

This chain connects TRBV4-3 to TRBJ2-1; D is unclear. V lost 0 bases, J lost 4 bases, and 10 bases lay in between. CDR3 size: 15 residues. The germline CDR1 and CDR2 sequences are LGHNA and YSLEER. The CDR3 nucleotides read TGCGCCAGCAGCCAAGATCGGAATGGTTACAATGAGCAGTTCTTC. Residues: CASSQDRNGYNEQFF.

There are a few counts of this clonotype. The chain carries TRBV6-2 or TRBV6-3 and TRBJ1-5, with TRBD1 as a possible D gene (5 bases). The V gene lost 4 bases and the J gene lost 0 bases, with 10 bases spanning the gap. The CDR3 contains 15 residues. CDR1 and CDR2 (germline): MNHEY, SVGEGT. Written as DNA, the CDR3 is TGTGCCAGCAGTTCAGGGTCCTTTAGCAATCAGCCCCAGCATTTT. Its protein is CASSSGSFSNQPQHF.